Presented here are 13 T cell receptor beta chains from one specimen sequenced in a study of T cell responses to AZD1222 COVID-19 vaccine. The table came from immunoSEQ multiplex PCR; TCRdb's copy has only in-frame clones and leaves some out. The repertoire holds around 100,000 clones, with around 87% as singletons. Sequences were derived from peripheral blood, sampled on day 0 of MenACWY control vaccination. The receptors derive from an adult in good health.

This rearrangement joins TRBV5-5 to TRBJ2-1, with 9 bases fitting TRBD2. In germline, CDR1 is SGHKS, CDR2 YYEKEE (reference sequence). The CDR3 loop spans 18 amino acids. V was clipped by 4 bases and J by 7 bases; unmatched bases: 18. The CDR3 here is CASSLILASGALWNEQFF. The CDR3 DNA follows: TGTGCCAGCAGCCTTATACTAGCTAGCGGGGCCCTGTGGAATGAGCAGTTCTTC.

The chain carries TRBV19 and TRBJ2-3; 7 bases agree with TRBD2. CDR1 is LNHDA and CDR2 is SQIVND in the germline V gene (reference sequence). V dropped 7 bases and J dropped 2; count of bases not matched to a gene: 9. The CDR3 length is 15 residues. The CDR3 sequence is CASTSWAGATDTQYF. The CDR3 bases are TGTGCCAGTACCTCGTGGGCGGGAGCCACAGATACGCAGTATTTT.

The rearrangement links TRBV5-1 to TRBJ1-1; 10 positions match TRBD1. CDR3 length equals 14 residues. Germline CDR1 reads SGHRS; CDR2 reads YFSETQ. The J segment lost 6 bases and the V segment lost 5 bases, leaving 7 bases of the junction unmatched. CDR3: CASRRGTGEAEAFF. DNA of the CDR3: TGCGCCAGCAGGAGGGGGACAGGGGAGGCTGAAGCTTTCTTT.

J is TRBJ2-7 and V is TRBV7-2, with D unresolved. The CDR3 is 15 residues long. V was clipped by 0 bases and J by 2 bases, with 11 bases between them. The V gene's germline CDR1 is SGHTA and CDR2 FQGNSA. This chain's CDR3 is CASSLAPVETYEQYF. The CDR3 region has the DNA TGTGCCAGCAGCTTAGCCCCAGTAGAAACCTACGAGCAGTACTTC.

The chain couples TRBV11-3 to TRBJ2-3; weak D call: TRBD1 (5 bases). Germline CDR1 reads SGHNT; CDR2 reads YENEEA. V gave up 5 bases and J gave up 2 bases, with 8 bases separating them. This CDR3 has 13 residues. This CDR3 is CASSLQVTDTQYF. The CDR3 DNA is TGTGCCAGCAGCCTACAGGTCACAGATACGCAGTATTTT.

CDR3 nucleotide sequence: TGCGCCAGCAGCCAAGATGAAAACGATGTCGTCTCTGGGGCCAACGTCCTGACTTTC. This sequence encodes CASSQDENDVVSGANVLTF. This chain connects TRBV4-3 to TRBJ2-6; D is undetermined. The V and J ends lost 0 bases and 0 bases respectively, with 15 bases between them. The CDR3 spans 19 residues. Germline V lookup: CDR1 LGHNA, CDR2 YSLEER.

The chain links TRBV5-1 to TRBJ1-1, with 7 nucleotides matching TRBD1. The CDR3 has 15 amino acids. In germline, CDR1 is SGHRS, CDR2 YFSETQ. V shed 0 bases, J shed 4 bases, and the junction held 6 bases outside the gene matches. CDR3 nucleotide sequence: TGCGCCAGCAGCTTGGCCGGGGACAGTGGCACTGAAGCTTTCTTT. Translation: CASSLAGDSGTEAFF.

The chain joins TRBV4-3 to TRBJ1-1; 7 bases match TRBD1. This CDR3 has 14 amino acids. V trimming: 6 bases; J trimming: 3 bases; junction bases outside the gene matches: 7. Germline values: CDR1 LGHNA, CDR2 YSLEER. CDR3 sequence reads: CASSETGPYTEAFF. The CDR3, as DNA: TGCGCCAGCAGTGAGACAGGGCCCTACACTGAAGCTTTCTTT.

The V gene is TRBV7-6, the J gene TRBJ1-6; TRBD1 might be the D (5 bases). Trimming cost V 4 bases and J 9 bases, with 10 bases left between them. In germline, CDR1 is SGHVS, CDR2 FNYEAQ. The CDR3 spans 13 residues. CDR3 sequence reads: CASSSGTFSPLHF. The DNA of the CDR3 is TGTGCCAGCAGCTCAGGGACCTTTTCACCCCTCCACTTT.

The CDR3 here is CSARTGGEQYF. CDR3 DNA sequence: TGCAGCGCCAGGACAGGGGGTGAGCAGTACTTC. V is TRBV29-1 and J is TRBJ2-7; 10 nucleotides match TRBD1. The ends lost 7 bases at V and 7 bases at J; junction bases unmatched: 4. Germline V CDR1 and CDR2: SQVTM, ANQGSEA. The CDR3 has 11 residues.

The chain carries TRBV10-2 and TRBJ2-2, with 11 bases lining up with TRBD2. CDR1 and CDR2 from the germline V gene are WSHSY and SAAADI. J lost 2 bases, V lost 6 bases, and 5 bases had no gene match. CDR3 length equals 16 residues. CDR3 DNA: TGCGCCAGCAGGGAGACTAGCGGGACAAACACCGGGGAGCTGTTTTTT. Amino acid sequence: CASRETSGTNTGELFF.

The CDR3 sequence is CAISREPVPDTQYF. DNA of the CDR3: TGTGCCATCAGTCGGGAACCCGTTCCAGATACGCAGTATTTT. V and J are TRBV10-3 and TRBJ2-3, with D tentatively TRBD2 (5 bases). Germline CDR1 reads ENHRY; CDR2 reads SYGVKD. The CDR3 has 14 residues. Trimming pared 5 bases from V and 4 bases from J, leaving 13 bases between.

This clone has a single count. The V call is TRBV21-1, the J call TRBJ1-5. TRBV21-1 is reported as a pseudogene. The CDR3 is 19 amino acids. The CDR3 here is CASSRRATGSRGGNQPQHF. CDR3 in DNA: TGTGCCAGCAGCAGGCGGGCTACGGGGTCCCGAGGGGGCAATCAGCCCCAGCATTTT.